This T cell receptor beta chain derives from a study of graft-versus-host responses after intestinal transplantation. Across the study: Multivisceral, liver-intestinal, or isolated intestinal transplants were performed in recipients. Study results and caveats: GvH clones were found in recipient marrow; some appeared first in ileum or blood. Peak circulating GvH clone levels were associated with early post-transplant HvG declines.

The CDR3 consists of 13 residues. In germline, CDR1 is LNHDA, CDR2 SQIVND (reference sequence). Trimming cost V 5 bases and J 5 bases, with 12 bases left between them. With respect to this clone: Its target is unknown.

Libraries were prepared by immunoSEQ multiplex PCR; TCRdb keeps only in-frame clonotypes and omits some of them. The table has 75,000 to 95,000 clones, approximately 90% seen once. The rearrangement uses TRBV19 and TRBJ2-5; the D gene is possibly TRBD1 (7 bases). This receptor was obtained from a human donor who was the organ donor for an intestinal transplant. The source was unstimulated CD4+ T cells sorted from spleen or lymph node cells, collected before transplant. CDR3 sequence: CASSRAGGETQYF. The CDR3 coding sequence is TGTGCCAGTAGTCGAGCAGGGGGGGAGACCCAGTACTTC.